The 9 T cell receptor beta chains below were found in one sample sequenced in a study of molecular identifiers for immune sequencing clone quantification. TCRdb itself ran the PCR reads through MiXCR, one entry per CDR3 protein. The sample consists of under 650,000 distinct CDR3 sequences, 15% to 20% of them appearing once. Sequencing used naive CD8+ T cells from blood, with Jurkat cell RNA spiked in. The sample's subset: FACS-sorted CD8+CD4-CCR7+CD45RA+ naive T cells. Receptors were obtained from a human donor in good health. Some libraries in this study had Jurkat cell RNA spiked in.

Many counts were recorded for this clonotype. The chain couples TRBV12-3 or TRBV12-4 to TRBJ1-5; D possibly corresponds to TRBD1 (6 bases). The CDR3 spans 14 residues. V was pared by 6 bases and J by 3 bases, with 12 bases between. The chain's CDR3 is CASSAGQFNQPQHF. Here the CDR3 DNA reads TGTGCCAGCAGCGCTGGACAGTTCAATCAGCCCCAGCATTTT.

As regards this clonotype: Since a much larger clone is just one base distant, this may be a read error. CDR3 bases: TGTGCCAGCAGTCCAACTCAACCAGACAGAAGCGATCAGCCCCAGCATTTT. Translating gives CASSPTQPDRSDQPQHF. The gene calls are TRBV6-5 and TRBJ1-5, with D possibly TRBD1 on 5 matching bases. This CDR3 region has 17 residues. CDR1 is MNHEY, CDR2 SVGAGI, per germline. V was shortened by 5 bases and J by 5 bases, with 22 bases between the two germline ends.

In DNA form, the CDR3 reads TGTGCCAGCAGTAGTCCCGGCGGGGGGGGGCTACAAGAGACCCAGTACTTC. It codes for CASSSPGGGGLQETQYF. The chain combines TRBV27 with TRBJ2-5; 9 bases are a match to TRBD2. CDR3 length: 17 amino acids. With V trimmed by 5 bases and J by 2 bases, 12 bases remained unmatched. CDR1 and CDR2 from the germline V gene are MNHEY and SMNVEV (reference sequence).

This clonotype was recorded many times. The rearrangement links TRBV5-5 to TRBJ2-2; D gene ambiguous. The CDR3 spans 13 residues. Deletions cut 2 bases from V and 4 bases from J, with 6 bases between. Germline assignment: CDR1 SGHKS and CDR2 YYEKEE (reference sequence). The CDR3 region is CASSFSPTGELFF. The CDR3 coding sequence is TGTGCCAGCAGCTTTAGCCCCACCGGGGAGCTGTTTTTT.

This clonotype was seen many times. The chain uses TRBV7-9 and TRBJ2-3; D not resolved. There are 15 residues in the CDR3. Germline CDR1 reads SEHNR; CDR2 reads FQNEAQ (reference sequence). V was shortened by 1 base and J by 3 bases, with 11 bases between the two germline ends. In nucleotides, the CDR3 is TGTGCCAGCAGCTTAGTTGCCTCACTAACAGATACGCAGTATTTT. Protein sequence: CASSLVASLTDTQYF. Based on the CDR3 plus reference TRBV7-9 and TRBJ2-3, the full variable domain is DTGVSQNPRHKITKRGQNVTFRCDPISEHNRLYWYRQTLGQGPEFLTYFQNEAQLEKSRLLSDRFSAERPKGSFSTLEIQRTEQGDSAMYLCASSLVASLTDTQYFGPGTRLTVL.

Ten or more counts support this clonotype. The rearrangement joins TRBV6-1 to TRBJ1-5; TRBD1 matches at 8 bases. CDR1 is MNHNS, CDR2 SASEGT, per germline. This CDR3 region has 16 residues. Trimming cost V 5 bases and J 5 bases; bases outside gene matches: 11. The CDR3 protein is CASSTTDRVMDQPQHF. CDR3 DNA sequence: TGTGCCAGCAGTACAACGGACAGGGTGATGGATCAGCCCCAGCATTTT.

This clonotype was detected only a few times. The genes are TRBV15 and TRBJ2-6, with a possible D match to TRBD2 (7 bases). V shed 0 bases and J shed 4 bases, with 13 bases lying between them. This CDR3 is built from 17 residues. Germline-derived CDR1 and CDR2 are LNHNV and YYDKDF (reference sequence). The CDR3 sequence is CATSRDLGGAGANVLTF. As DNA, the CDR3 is TGTGCCACCAGCAGAGATCTTGGGGGGGCAGGGGCCAACGTCCTGACTTTC.

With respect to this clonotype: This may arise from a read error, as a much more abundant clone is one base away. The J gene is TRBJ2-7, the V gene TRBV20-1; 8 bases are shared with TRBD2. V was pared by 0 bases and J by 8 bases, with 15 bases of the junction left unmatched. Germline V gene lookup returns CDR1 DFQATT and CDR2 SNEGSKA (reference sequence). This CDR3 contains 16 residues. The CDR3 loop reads CSARDQGVAGRGKQYF. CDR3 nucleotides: TGCAGTGCTAGAGATCAGGGTGTAGCGGGAAGGGGTAAGCAGTACTTC.

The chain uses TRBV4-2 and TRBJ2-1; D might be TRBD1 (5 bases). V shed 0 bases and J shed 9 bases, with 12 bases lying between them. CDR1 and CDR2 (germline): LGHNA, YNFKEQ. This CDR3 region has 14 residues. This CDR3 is CASSQESRVGEQFF. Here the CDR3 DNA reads TGTGCCAGCAGCCAAGAATCCAGGGTAGGTGAGCAGTTCTTC.